Below are 27 T cell receptor beta chains sequenced from a single sample in a study of naive and memory T cell subsets. Both TRBC1 and TRBC2 were covered by a beta constant-region primer of two equimolar oligonucleotides. Nested alpha and beta constant-region primers with the SP2 primer drove four PCR rounds on ligated cDNA. TCRdb called the UMI-ligation and nested PCR reads again in MiXCR, with one record for every CDR3 protein. Of tens of thousands of distinct CDR3 sequences in the sample, approximately 9.2% were seen once. The sequenced material came from naive CD8+ T cells from blood. These receptors all come from a human donor in good health.

This clonotype has at least ten counts. The V call is TRBV7-8, the J call TRBJ2-1; D is possibly TRBD2 (6 bases). The CDR3 spans 15 residues. The V gene lost 3 bases and the J gene lost 3 bases, with 12 bases spanning the gap. In germline, CDR1 is SGHVS, CDR2 FQNEAQ. The DNA of the CDR3 is TGTGCCAGCAGCTTTAGCGGAGCCTACTACAATGAGCAGTTCTTC. Amino acid sequence: CASSFSGAYYNEQFF.

This clonotype turned up a few times. J is TRBJ1-4 and V is TRBV29-1, with 7 bases identical to TRBD1. With 6 bases clipped from V and 0 bases from J, the junction kept 4 bases outside the gene matches. The CDR3 is 14 amino acids. Germline CDR1 is SQVTM and CDR2 is ANQGSEA. CDR3 sequence (DNA): TGCAGCGTCGCCGGGACAGCAACTAATGAAAAACTGTTTTTT. Protein: CSVAGTATNEKLFF.

This clonotype appeared many times. V usage is TRBV4-1 and J usage is TRBJ2-7; 7 bases agree with TRBD1. V shed 2 bases and J 5 bases; nucleotides not matched to a gene: 9. The CDR3 contains 15 residues. Germline CDR1 and CDR2: MGHRA and YSYEKL. Here the CDR3 DNA reads TGCGCCAGCAGCCAAATGAGGGGGCAGGCCCACGAGCAGTACTTC. Encoded protein: CASSQMRGQAHEQYF.

This clonotype was recorded a few times. V and J are TRBV28 and TRBJ1-1; 7 positions agree with TRBD1. Germline V lookup: CDR1 MDHEN, CDR2 SYDVKM. J was trimmed by 2 bases and V by 6 bases; bases with no gene match: 6. CDR3 length equals 14 residues. This CDR3 is CASSLTGDNTEAFF. The CDR3 DNA reads as TGTGCCAGCAGCCTTACAGGGGACAACACTGAAGCTTTCTTT.

In its sample, this clonotype was seen many times. The CDR3 DNA sequence: TGCAGCGTTGAAGAAGGGCAGGCAGAAGAGCAGTTCTTC. Its translation: CSVEEGQAEEQFF. The chain couples TRBV29-1 to TRBJ2-1; D is ambiguous. V was cut by 0 bases and J by 10 bases, with 13 bases left in between. The CDR3 loop spans 13 amino acids. Germline V lookup: CDR1 SQVTM, CDR2 ANQGSEA.

The chain has TRBV10-2 and TRBJ1-4; the match to TRBD1 covers 7 bases. J was trimmed by 0 bases and V by 4 bases; bases with no gene match: 8. Germline-derived CDR1 and CDR2 are WSHSY and SAAADI. This CDR3 spans 17 amino acids. For the CDR3, the DNA is TGCGCCAGCAGTGTCCGGGACAGCAAATCAACTAATGAAAAACTGTTTTTT. It encodes CASSVRDSKSTNEKLFF.

This clonotype showed up just a few times. The chain joins TRBV7-8 to TRBJ2-1; TRBD2 aligns across 8 bases. Germline CDR1 reads SGHVS; CDR2 reads FQNEAQ. CDR3 size: 17 residues. V gave up 6 bases and J gave up 0 bases; unmatched junction bases: 10. The CDR3 DNA reads TGTGCCAGCAGACCCCCTGTGGGGACTAGCTCCTACAATGAGCAGTTCTTC. Encoded protein: CASRPPVGTSSYNEQFF. The entire variable domain, with the rest obtained from reference TRBV7-8 and TRBJ2-1, is as follows: GAGVSQSPRYKVAKRGQDVALRCDPISGHVSLFWYQQALGQGPEFLTYFQNEAQLDKSGLPSDRFFAERPEGSVSTLKIQRTQQEDSAVYLCASRPPVGTSSYNEQFFGPGTRLTVL.

The sample holds many counts of this clonotype. CDR3 bases: TGTGCCAGCAGTTACGGGACAGTCACCGGGGAGCTGTTTTTT. Translation gives CASSYGTVTGELFF. The V call is TRBV6-5, the J call TRBJ2-2, with 7 nucleotides matching TRBD1. This CDR3 contains 14 residues. Trimming removed 2 bases from V and 4 bases from J; junction bases left unmatched: 1. CDR1 is MNHEY and CDR2 is SVGAGI in the germline V gene.

This clonotype came up a few times. The chain recombines TRBV6-4 with TRBJ1-3; TRBD1 matches 8 bases. The V gene end was trimmed by 7 bases and the J gene end by 0 bases; junction bases not matched to a gene: 2. Per the germline V gene, CDR1 is MRHNA and CDR2 is SNTAGT. This CDR3 has 14 amino acids. CDR3 sequence: CASTGTGSGNTIYF. The CDR3 region has the DNA TGTGCCAGCACCGGGACAGGCTCTGGAAACACCATATATTTT.

This clonotype was observed a few times. CDR3 coding DNA: TGTGCCAGCAGCGGGGACCAAGGCAGGACTGAAGCTTTCTTT. It is translated as CASSGDQGRTEAFF. This chain connects TRBV9 to TRBJ1-1; tentatively, D is TRBD1 (5 bases). This CDR3 region has 14 residues. In germline, CDR1 is SGDLS, CDR2 YYNGEE. Trimming took off 3 bases at V and 5 bases at J, with 14 bases between the two ends.

A few counts support this clonotype. This rearrangement joins TRBV28 to TRBJ2-7; possibly TRBD1 or TRBD2 for D (6 bases each). The germline V and J ends were trimmed by 5 bases and 6 bases, with 20 bases remaining between them. Germline V gene sequence: CDR1 MDHEN, CDR2 SYDVKM. The CDR3 loop spans 15 amino acids. The CDR3, as DNA: TGTGCCAGCAGTCCGGAGGGGGAAGTGTCGAGCGAGCAGTACTTC. It translates to CASSPEGEVSSEQYF.

A note on this clonotype: Sequence at one end of the junction differs from germline and may be a read error. The CDR3 DNA reads as TGTGCCAGCAGTTTCGGCTACGATGAGCAGTTCTTC. This codes for CASSFGYDEQFF. This chain connects TRBV12-3 or TRBV12-4 to TRBJ2-1; D remains ambiguous. CDR3 length: 12 amino acids.

The chain uses TRBV7-9 and TRBJ1-1; D might be TRBD1 (5 bases). V gave up 4 bases and J gave up 0 bases, with 24 bases separating them. Germline V CDR1 and CDR2: SEHNR, FQNEAQ (reference sequence). CDR3 length: 19 amino acids. The CDR3 sequence: CASSSPGDGKERMNTEAFF. CDR3 bases: TGTGCCAGCAGCTCCCCGGGGGATGGAAAAGAGCGTATGAACACTGAAGCTTTCTTT.

At least ten counts were recorded for this clonotype. The chain has TRBV30 and TRBJ2-3; 8 bases align to TRBD1. V shed 5 bases and J 4 bases; nucleotides not matched to a gene: 8. Germline loops: CDR1 GTSNPN, CDR2 SVGIG (reference sequence). The CDR3 runs 14 residues. CDR3: CAWGWTGIADTQYF. The DNA for the CDR3 is TGTGCCTGGGGGTGGACAGGGATCGCAGATACGCAGTATTTT.

This clonotype was seen more than once but under ten times. The CDR3 bases are TGTGCCAGCAGCCCAGGGAGATCCAACTATGGCTACACCTTC. Translation gives CASSPGRSNYGYTF. The chain recombines TRBV6-6 with TRBJ1-2, with a weak D call TRBD1 (5 bases). Per the germline V gene, CDR1 is MNHNY and CDR2 is SVGAGI (reference sequence). This CDR3 is 14 amino acids long. The V end was cut by 6 bases, the J end by 2 bases, with 13 bases between.

This clonotype was seen repeatedly, ten times or more. The chain links TRBV7-9 to TRBJ2-1; D not resolved. The ends were cut back, 4 bases at V and 0 bases at J, with 13 bases in the middle. Germline lookup yields CDR1 SEHNR and CDR2 FQNEAQ (reference sequence). The CDR3 runs to 16 residues. CDR3 nucleotides: TGTGCCAGCAGCTGGCCGGGCGGACCCTCCTACAATGAGCAGTTCTTC. It yields the protein CASSWPGGPSYNEQFF.

This clonotype was counted between two and nine times. The gene calls are TRBV6-1 and TRBJ2-2; perhaps TRBD2 as D (6 bases). The germline gives CDR1 MNHNS, CDR2 SASEGT. V was shortened by 1 base and J by 5 bases, with 11 bases between the two germline ends. CDR3 size: 15 residues. The CDR3 sequence is CASSEGPGVTGELFF. Written as DNA, the CDR3 is TGTGCCAGCAGTGAAGGGCCGGGAGTGACCGGGGAGCTGTTTTTT.

This clonotype showed up many times. Because the CDR3's place on the DNA is in doubt, the DNA is left out and the CDR3 is given as listed by TCRdb. V is TRBV4-1 and J is TRBJ2-2; TRBD1 is the table's D call and was not checked against the DNA. Looked up from germline, CDR1 is MGHRA and CDR2 is YSYEKL. The CDR3 comprises 18 residues, both ends counted. This CDR3 reads CASSQDRVGPGHTGELFF.

This clonotype has ten or more counts. The chain recombines TRBV12-3 or TRBV12-4 with TRBJ1-5, with unresolved D. Trimming shortened V by 3 bases and J by 4 bases, and 13 bases separated the two germline ends. The CDR3 sequence is 15 residues long. The CDR3 DNA reads TGTGCCAGCAGTTTCTCATTTACCCTAAATCAGCCCCAGCATTTT. Translated: CASSFSFTLNQPQHF.

This clonotype was counted at least ten times. V and J are TRBV10-2 and TRBJ2-7, with TRBD2 matching over 8 bases. CDR3 length: 14 amino acids. Trimming took 10 bases from V and 4 from J; bases not matched to a gene: 12. Germline V gene sequence: CDR1 WSHSY, CDR2 SAAADI. The CDR3 loop reads CATDGGVAGYEQYF. CDR3 sequence (DNA): TGCGCCACCGATGGCGGGGTAGCGGGATACGAGCAGTACTTC.

This clonotype was counted at least ten times. The J gene is TRBJ2-3, the V gene TRBV27; D unclear. V lost 2 bases, J lost 3 bases, and 9 bases lay in between. Germline V gene lookup returns CDR1 MNHEY and CDR2 SMNVEV (reference sequence). The CDR3 spans 14 residues. The chain's CDR3 is CASSLPARTDTQYF. The CDR3 nucleotides are TGTGCCAGCAGTTTACCGGCGAGGACAGATACGCAGTATTTT.

The table lists this clonotype with a few counts. The rearrangement links TRBV28 to TRBJ1-5; D remains unclear. V gave up 3 bases and J gave up 3 bases, with 6 bases separating them. Germline lookup yields CDR1 MDHEN and CDR2 SYDVKM. The CDR3 length is 13 residues. The CDR3 here is CASSFTSNQPQHF. CDR3 nucleotide sequence: TGTGCCAGCAGTTTTACGTCCAATCAGCCCCAGCATTTT.

The genes are TRBV5-6 and TRBJ2-3; D unresolved. The CDR3 runs to 13 residues. The germline V gene encodes CDR1 SGHDT and CDR2 YYEEEE. The germline V and J ends were trimmed by 0 bases and 7 bases, with 9 bases remaining between them. CDR3 protein: CASSLGVFYTQYF. The DNA for the CDR3 is TGTGCCAGCAGCTTGGGAGTTTTTTATACGCAGTATTTT.

The rearrangement uses TRBV15 and TRBJ1-1, with no clear D. The CDR3 covers 13 residues. Deletions cut 5 bases from V and 4 bases from J, with 11 bases between. The germline V gene has CDR1 LNHNV and CDR2 YYDKDF (reference sequence). The CDR3 sequence is CATSLADGTEAFF. The CDR3 DNA sequence: TGTGCCACCAGCTTGGCGGACGGCACTGAAGCTTTCTTT.

This clonotype has ten or more counts. The chain recombines TRBV6-1 with TRBJ1-6; D perhaps matches TRBD1 (6 bases). The germline gives CDR1 MNHNS, CDR2 SASEGT. Trimming removed 6 bases at V and 4 bases at J, with 13 bases between. CDR3 length equals 15 residues. DNA of the CDR3: TGTGCCAGCAGCGTGACAGGCGATTATAATTCACCCCTCCACTTT. It codes for CASSVTGDYNSPLHF.

This clonotype showed up just once. The J gene is TRBJ2-7, the V gene TRBV3-2; the D call TRBD2 from the table was never checked on the DNA. TRBV3-2 is classified as a pseudogene. The CDR3 extends over 18 amino acids. CDR3 DNA sequence: TGTGCCAGCAGCTTACTTCTAGCGGGAGGGCCGATTTGGTACGAGCAGTACTTC. Protein sequence: CASSLLLAGGPIWYEQYF.

This clonotype came up many times. This chain uses TRBV5-1 with TRBJ2-5, with D hard to call. With 2 bases removed from V and 5 bases from J, the gap between germline ends came to 13 bases. The CDR3 is 14 amino acids. CDR1 SGHRS and CDR2 YFSETQ come from the germline V gene. CDR3 in amino acids: CASSFPDAWETQYF. The CDR3 DNA is TGCGCCAGCAGCTTTCCCGACGCGTGGGAGACCCAGTACTTC.